The rows below give T cell receptor beta chains drawn from one sample of a study of shared clonotypes between healthy human individuals. TCRdb's table, derived via immunoSEQ multiplex PCR, lists solely in-frame clones and lacks some. There are hundreds of thousands of clones in the sample; 80% to 95% occur only once, and less than 25% lies in the top ten. The sample consisted of naive CD8+ T cells sorted from blood. The receptors were gathered from a man under 40 in good health. Both conserved end residues are part of each CDR3. The D gene is left open where the match is weak. Some rows have no size entry. The others give once, few or many, or a class for an expanded clone.

>-|TRBJ1-3|TRBV14|-
CASSTRGAFGNTIYF
TGTGCCAGCAGCACCCGGGGGGCATTTGGAAACACCATATATTTT
>-|TRBJ2-3|TRBV19|-
CASSQGETQWADTQYF
TGTGCCAGTAGCCAGGGAGAGACACAGTGGGCAGATACGCAGTATTTT
>-|TRBJ1-2|TRBV7-9|TRBD1
CASSLGRQGANYGYTF
TGTGCCAGCAGCTTAGGTCGACAGGGGGCTAACTATGGCTACACCTTC
>-|TRBJ2-7|TRBV28|TRBD2
CASGGTSGPYEQYF
TGTGCCAGCGGGGGGACTAGCGGACCCTACGAGCAGTACTTC
>once|TRBJ2-2|TRBV28|TRBD1
CAARWDREGVPNTGELFF
TGTGCCGCGAGGTGGGACAGGGAAGGGGTGCCGAACACCGGGGAGCTGTTTTTT
>-|TRBJ2-7|TRBV27|-
CASSLGGIGEQYF
TGTGCCAGCAGTTTAGGGGGAATAGGGGAGCAGTACTTC
>-|TRBJ2-6|TRBV5-6|TRBD1
CASSFEWDSSSGANVLTF
TGTGCCAGCAGCTTTGAATGGGACAGTAGCTCTGGGGCCAACGTCCTGACTTTC
>once|TRBJ2-1|TRBV6-1|-
CASSLRTVYNEQFF
TGTGCCAGCAGTCTTCGGACAGTTTACAATGAGCAGTTCTTC
>-|TRBJ2-2|TRBV29-1|-
CSGTHANTGELFF
TGCAGCGGTACGCACGCGAACACCGGGGAGCTGTTTTTT
>-|TRBJ2-4|TRBV15|-
CATSTRGGAIQYF
TGTGCCACCAGCACCAGGGGAGGTGCCATTCAGTACTTC
>-|TRBJ2-2|TRBV28|TRBD1
CASRTTGGNTGELFF
TGTGCCAGCAGAACGACAGGGGGAAACACCGGGGAGCTGTTTTTT
>-|TRBJ2-7|TRBV10-1|-
CASSLGERSDEQYF
TGCGCCAGCAGTTTGGGGGAGCGTTCGGACGAGCAGTACTTC
>-|TRBJ1-2|TRBV29-1|-
CSVELPMTDYYGYTF
TGCAGCGTTGAATTACCCATGACAGACTACTATGGCTACACCTTC
>-|TRBJ2-1|TRBV29-1|TRBD2
CSVEGISGRGYNEQFF
TGCAGCGTTGAAGGGATTAGCGGGAGGGGTTACAATGAGCAGTTCTTC
>-|TRBJ2-1|TRBV7-9|-
CASSPRQSGFNEQFF
TGTGCCAGCAGCCCTCGACAGAGCGGTTTCAATGAGCAGTTCTTC
>-|TRBJ2-5|TRBV19|TRBD1
CASRPGTAKETQYF
TGTGCCAGTAGACCCGGGACAGCAAAAGAGACCCAGTACTTC
>once|TRBJ2-1|TRBV27|TRBD1
CASTTSPGQGDNEQFF
TGTGCCAGCACCACCAGCCCGGGACAGGGTGACAATGAGCAGTTCTTC
>-|TRBJ1-4|TRBV5-8|-
CASSHYTGQSATNEKLFF
TGTGCCAGCAGCCATTATACAGGACAGAGTGCAACTAATGAAAAACTGTTTTTT
>-|TRBJ1-2|TRBV27|TRBD1
CASSLTKDRGLRGYGYTF
TGTGCCAGCAGCCTAACAAAGGACAGGGGGCTCCGGGGCTATGGCTACACCTTC
>once|TRBJ2-2|TRBV7-9|-
CASSPRDRTGELFF
TGTGCCAGCAGCCCCAGGGACCGCACCGGGGAGCTGTTTTTT
>-|TRBJ2-3|TRBV30|TRBD2
CAWSVAGMLDTQYF
TGTGCCTGGAGTGTAGCGGGAATGTTGGATACGCAGTATTTT
>-|TRBJ2-1|TRBV5-1|TRBD2
CASSPTPTRTGGNEQFF
TGCGCCAGCAGCCCTACACCGACACGGACGGGGGGCAATGAGCAGTTCTTC
>-|TRBJ2-3|TRBV28|TRBD2
CASSSPTSGRDHLGRDTQYF
TGTGCCAGCAGTTCCCCGACTAGCGGGAGGGACCACTTAGGGCGAGATACGCAGTATTTT
>once|TRBJ2-7|TRBV5-4|-
CASTSDNPYEQYF
TGTGCCAGCACATCCGACAACCCCTACGAGCAGTACTTC
>-|TRBJ1-1|TRBV27|-
CASSLGRSTEAFF
TGTGCCAGCAGCCTGGGACGATCGACTGAAGCTTTCTTT
>-|TRBJ2-7|TRBV6-1|-
CASSEATAYEQYF
TGTGCCAGCAGTGAAGCTACAGCCTACGAGCAGTACTTC
>-|TRBJ1-2|TRBV29-1|-
CSVATLAAGYTF
TGCAGCGTAGCGACACTTGCGGCCGGCTACACCTTC
>-|TRBJ1-1|TRBV7-9|-
CASSFPGDLNTEAFF
TGTGCCAGCAGCTTCCCAGGGGACTTGAACACTGAAGCTTTCTTT
>-|TRBJ2-7|TRBV13|-
CASSLTGGSYEQYF
TGTGCCAGCAGCCTTACGGGCGGCTCCTACGAGCAGTACTTC
>-|TRBJ2-2|TRBV7-9|-
CASSLASGNTGELFF
TGTGCCAGCAGCTTAGCGTCCGGGAACACCGGGGAGCTGTTTTTT
>-|TRBJ1-1|TRBV29-1|-
CSVVTGSTGTEAFF
TGCAGCGTTGTGACAGGATCTACTGGCACTGAAGCTTTCTTT
>-|TRBJ2-7|TRBV27|-
CASSYQSSYEQYF
TGTGCCAGCAGTTACCAGAGCTCCTACGAGCAGTACTTC
>-|TRBJ1-1|TRBV11-2|-
CASSLWGTEAFF
TGTGCCAGCAGCTTATGGGGGACTGAAGCTTTCTTT
>-|TRBJ2-7|TRBV29-1|TRBD2
CSAGTSGEFYEQYF
TGCAGCGCCGGGACTAGCGGGGAATTCTACGAGCAGTACTTC
>-|TRBJ2-7|TRBV2|-
CASSGGAPLTGLYEQYF
TGTGCCAGCAGTGGGGGGGCCCCGCTTACGGGGCTTTACGAGCAGTACTTC
>-|TRBJ2-5|TRBV5-4|TRBD1
CASSLTGQGVETQYF
TGTGCCAGCAGCCTTACCGGACAGGGGGTGGAGACCCAGTACTTC
>-|TRBJ2-4|TRBV4-1|-
CASSQGFPSGNIQYF
TGCGCCAGCAGCCAAGGGTTCCCTTCCGGAAACATTCAGTACTTC
>few|TRBJ2-7|TRBV19|TRBD2
CASSIPGLAGAGEQYF
TGTGCCAGTAGTATCCCGGGACTAGCGGGAGCGGGCGAGCAGTACTTC
>-|TRBJ1-2|TRBV27|-
CASSLKVGRCYGYTF
TGTGCCAGCAGTTTAAAGGTAGGGAGGTGCTATGGCTACACCTTC
>-|TRBJ2-3|TRBV5-1|TRBD1
CASSVRQGSTDTQYF
TGCGCCAGCTCTGTAAGACAGGGGAGCACAGATACGCAGTATTTT
>-|TRBJ2-2|TRBV7-9|-
CASSYVGRVAAGELFF
TGTGCCAGCAGCTACGTTGGGAGAGTTGCCGCCGGGGAGCTGTTTTTT
>-|TRBJ2-7|TRBV7-9|TRBD2
CASSLAGVGDEQYF
TGTGCCAGCAGCTTGGCGGGAGTGGGCGACGAGCAGTACTTC
>-|TRBJ2-7|TRBV5-1|TRBD2
CASSLGTSGYEQYF
TGCGCCAGCAGCTTGGGGACTAGCGGATACGAGCAGTACTTC
>-|TRBJ2-7|TRBV28|-
CASTAISFNAGFYEQYF
TGTGCCAGCACGGCTATATCCTTTAATGCGGGGTTCTACGAGCAGTACTTC
>few|TRBJ2-2|TRBV11-2|-
CASSLGPLIGELFF
TGTGCCAGCAGCTTAGGGCCTTTGATCGGGGAGCTGTTTTTT
>-|TRBJ2-1|TRBV7-9|TRBD2
CASSSGRLAGGNHEQFF
TGTGCCAGCAGCTCTGGGCGACTAGCGGGAGGGAACCATGAGCAGTTCTTC
>-|TRBJ2-7|TRBV27|-
CASKRPGRQQYF
TGTGCCAGCAAGAGGCCCGGCCGGCAGCAGTACTTC
>-|TRBJ2-1|TRBV14|TRBD1
CASSQRTGWGAGNEQFF
TGTGCCAGCAGCCAGCGGACAGGCTGGGGTGCGGGCAATGAGCAGTTCTTC
>-|TRBJ2-1|TRBV7-8|-
CASSLPHPRDNEQFF
TGTGCCAGCAGCCTACCCCACCCGAGGGACAATGAGCAGTTCTTC
>-|TRBJ2-2|TRBV7-8|TRBD2
CASSLVTTSGSTGELFF
TGTGCCAGCAGCTTAGTGACGACTAGCGGTTCCACCGGGGAGCTGTTTTTT
>-|TRBJ2-6|TRBV2|-
CASSEGVGQGANVLTF
TGTGCCAGCAGTGAAGGAGTGGGGCAAGGGGCCAACGTCCTGACTTTC
>-|TRBJ2-2|TRBV15|-
CATSRAGEATGELFF
TGTGCCACCAGCAGAGCGGGAGAAGCCACCGGGGAGCTGTTTTTT
>few|TRBJ2-1|TRBV5-1|TRBD1
CASSLGQGLDEQFF
TGCGCCAGCAGCTTGGGACAGGGTTTGGATGAGCAGTTCTTC
>-|TRBJ1-2|TRBV5-4|TRBD1
CASSSAGGSDGYTF
TGTGCCAGCAGCTCCGCAGGGGGCTCGGATGGCTACACCTTC
>once|TRBJ2-3|TRBV7-2|-
CASSLASEDTQYF
TGTGCCAGCAGCTTAGCAAGCGAGGATACGCAGTATTTT